Listed here is a single T cell receptor beta chain. This clone was recorded once. What antigen it recognizes has not been identified. Base quality data are lacking; no much larger clone is found one base away. The collaborating institutions used their own protocols to collect whole blood in K2EDTA tubes. For TCRbeta analysis, collaborators shipped samples as frozen whole blood, isolated PBMCs, or DNA extracted from either of those sample types. The data were taken from a study of blood T cell repertoires in COVID-19 (TCRdb year 2020). About the investigation overall: Samples from collaborators originated in the United States, Italy and Spain and spanned both the acute and convalescent phases of COVID-19. The prospective study material was composed of cDNA or gDNA derived from T cells, B-cell-depleted T cells, or PBMCs. Subjects who had been exposed to COVID-19, were actively infected with it, or had recovered from it provided the deeply sampled blood TCRbeta repertoires that made up the dataset. The repertoires were released in a freely available public database intended as a resource for research on the immune response to SARS-CoV-2. The samples were drawn from the first 160 participants of the ongoing ImmuneRACE study and from 950 to 1,500 subjects provided by 6 global collaborators. Nearly every sample came with metadata listing a de-identified subject ID, COVID-19 status, age in years and sex. Where HLA class I and class II types were available, the types were taken from metadata supplied by the sample provider, not from assay-based typing. Overall study results and their limits: Clinical and demographic metadata were provided uncurated, with the amount varying by source and participant.

The immunoSEQ Assay, a bias-controlled multiplex PCR, was used to amplify TCRbeta CDR3 regions from genomic DNA. From the authors' description of their analysis: Within the assay, amplification of reference gene primers was used to estimate how many nucleated cells each sample contained. Sequence reads were collapsed and filtered to measure the absolute abundance of every unique TCRbeta CDR3 rearrangement. For each sample, productive Simpson clonality was calculated by taking the square root of Simpson's diversity index across productive rearrangements. TCRdb's version of the immuneACCESS table is confined to in-frame rearrangements and falls short of the full clone set. An unresolved V gene accounts for under half of the shortfall where checked; the remainder is of unknown origin. V and J calls and clone size are as listed in that table; D and trimming were resolved from the DNA. The sample table contains 470,000 or so clones; only one count was recorded for more than 85% of them. The ten largest clones capture around 4.4% of the sample.

The TCR was taken from a woman aged 25 to 39 with acute or convalescent COVID-19. The specimen sequenced was peripheral blood.

The sequenced DNA: TGCGCCAGCAGCCAAGTAGGGGGCAGGAAAGCATCCGAGAACTATGGCTACACCTTC. It translates to CASSQVGGRKASENYGYTF. In this chain, TRBV4-1 is recombined with TRBJ1-2, with 7 bases in between that match TRBD1. Taken from the germline V gene, the CDR1 and CDR2 loops are MGHRA and YSYEKL. Reading from cysteine to phenylalanine, the CDR3 counts 19 amino acids. Of all the DNA, just the CDR3 is kept, 57 bases in frame from base 1. Here V drops 1 base and J drops 2 bases, and the junction holds 16 bases not matched to any gene.